This TCR beta chain was documented in a study of radiotherapy plus CTLA-4 blockade in lung cancer. Study findings and constraints: After treatment with radiotherapy plus ipilimumab, TCR clones that came from the tumor expanded in blood.

This clone has ten or more counts. Its antigen is not identified. Sequencing used immunoSEQ multiplex PCR; TCRdb keeps in-frame clones, though not all of them. Altogether roughly 90,000 clones are present, 55% to 75% being singletons, with the ten largest covering more than 12%. Patients with chemo-refractory metastatic non-small-cell lung cancer received focal radiation plus CTLA-4 blockade with ipilimumab. Germline-derived CDR1 and CDR2 are SEHNR and FQNEAQ (reference sequence). The CDR3 consists of 12 residues. V lost 5 bases and J lost 5, with 9 bases in between. This chain connects TRBV7-9 to TRBJ1-2; perhaps TRBD1 as D (5 bases). The clonotype originates from a human donor with non-small cell lung cancer that progressed on radiotherapy plus ipilimumab. The sequencing used peripheral blood, collected from a patient treated with radiotherapy plus ipilimumab. DNA for the CDR3: TGTGCCAGCAGCCAGGGAGTTTATGGCTACACCTTC. Translated: CASSQGVYGYTF. Full variable domain (remainder filled in from reference TRBV7-9 and TRBJ1-2): DTGVSQNPRHKITKRGQNVTFRCDPISEHNRLYWYRQTLGQGPEFLTYFQNEAQLEKSRLLSDRFSAERPKGSFSTLEIQRTEQGDSAMYLCASSQGVYGYTFGSGTRLTVV.